The next 9 T cell receptor beta chains were all read from a single sample in a study of breast tumors, draining lymph nodes, adjacent tissues. Axillary draining lymph nodes of breast cancer patients supplied the node samples. One entry per CDR3 protein, called by TCRdb with MiXCR from the multiplex PCR reads. The table shows approximately 100,000 distinct CDR3 sequences, with roughly 20% occurring only once. Sequenced input: axillary lymph node tissue. The receptors originated from a female donor with breast cancer. Some clones in this sample may be carry-over from other donors' samples.

This clonotype appeared many times. CDR3 region: CASSLDRAGGQETQYF. The CDR3 bases are TGTGCCAGCAGCTTAGATCGCGCGGGAGGTCAGGAGACCCAGTACTTC. The chain is built from TRBV11-2 and TRBJ2-5; 8 bases line up with TRBD2. In germline, CDR1 is SGHAT, CDR2 FQNNGV. V lost 0 bases and J lost 5; bases outside the gene matches: 8. This CDR3 is built from 16 residues.

This rearrangement joins TRBV7-2 to TRBJ2-6; D is ambiguous. Germline assignment: CDR1 SGHTA and CDR2 FQGNSA. CDR3 size: 17 residues. V was shortened by 0 bases and J by 1 base, with 10 bases between the two germline ends. The CDR3 is CASSLALTKSGANVLTF. CDR3 sequence (DNA): TGTGCCAGCAGCTTAGCCCTGACGAAATCTGGGGCCAACGTCCTGACTTTC.

This clonotype has at least ten counts. The chain uses TRBV5-1 and TRBJ2-7; D remains ambiguous. CDR3 length equals 14 residues. Germline assignment: CDR1 SGHRS and CDR2 YFSETQ. Trimming removed 0 bases from V and 0 bases from J, with 7 bases in between. CDR3 coding DNA: TGCGCCAGCAGCTTGGTCAGCAGCTCCTACGAGCAGTACTTC. Translated, it gives CASSLVSSSYEQYF.

In its sample, this clonotype was seen many times. The V and J genes are TRBV19 and TRBJ2-3; no reliable D call. With 8 bases removed from V and 3 bases from J, the gap between germline ends came to 12 bases. Germline V gene data show CDR1 as LNHDA and CDR2 as SQIVND (reference sequence). This CDR3 region has 13 residues. CDR3 DNA sequence: TGTGCCAGTCGGATCAAGGGAACAGATACGCAGTATTTT. Translated: CASRIKGTDTQYF.

In this sample, this clonotype turned up many times. The rearrangement joins TRBV28 to TRBJ1-2, with 7 bases aligning to TRBD1. The CDR3 sequence is 14 residues long. Per the germline V gene, CDR1 is MDHEN and CDR2 is SYDVKM. Trimming took 5 bases from V and 4 from J; bases not matched to a gene: 7. The CDR3 region is CASSVGGAPYGYTF. The CDR3 DNA is TGTGCCAGCAGTGTAGGGGGCGCACCCTATGGCTACACCTTC.

This clonotype was seen ten or more times. V is TRBV7-2 and J is TRBJ1-4; D may be TRBD1 (5 bases). This CDR3 spans 16 amino acids. V was shortened by 2 bases and J by 2 bases, with 12 bases between the two germline ends. Germline V lookup: CDR1 SGHTA, CDR2 FQGNSA. For the CDR3, the DNA is TGTGCCAGCAGCTTATACGGGGGAAGGACTAATGAAAAACTGTTTTTT. Translating gives CASSLYGGRTNEKLFF.

This clonotype was seen ten or more times. The gene calls are TRBV7-2 and TRBJ1-6; D not resolved. Trimming cost V 1 base and J 3 bases, with 7 bases left between them. The germline gives CDR1 SGHTA, CDR2 FQGNSA. The CDR3 runs 15 residues. CDR3 in DNA: TGTGCCAGCAGCTTAGGCCGAATCTATAATTCACCCCTCCACTTT. Encoded protein: CASSLGRIYNSPLHF.

This clonotype was detected ten times or more. The gene calls are TRBV12-3 or TRBV12-4 and TRBJ1-5; D unclear. V lost 6 bases and J 1 base, leaving 7 bases between the germline ends. The CDR3 sequence is 13 residues long. This chain's CDR3 is CASRPRSNQPQHF. CDR3 coding DNA: TGTGCCAGCAGGCCGCGGAGCAATCAGCCCCAGCATTTT.

This clonotype was observed many times. V usage is TRBV20-1 and J usage is TRBJ2-3, with D uncertain. The germline V gene encodes CDR1 DFQATT and CDR2 SNEGSKA (reference sequence). The CDR3 is made up of 14 amino acids. Trimming stripped 3 bases from V and 1 base from J, with 11 bases between. CDR3 protein: CSASSSRGTDTQYF. CDR3 sequence (DNA): TGCAGTGCTAGTAGTAGTAGGGGCACAGATACGCAGTATTTT.